Listed here are 30 T cell receptor beta chains from one sample, sequenced in a study of blood T cells in healthy people across ages. With a J-beta primer mix and a sample-barcoded 5' primer, a second PCR ran about 7 to 12 cycles. TCRdb reprocessed the 5' RACE reads with MiXCR, giving one entry per CDR3 protein. The repertoire holds 1,500,000 or so distinct CDR3 sequences, with 35% to 45% as singletons. Sequencing input: blood. These receptors all come from a woman between 18 and 29 years old in good health.

J is TRBJ2-3 and V is TRBV4-1, with D possibly matching TRBD2 (6 bases). V was clipped by 3 bases and J by 2 bases, with 15 bases between them. The length of the CDR3 is 16 residues. CDR1 and CDR2 from the germline V gene are MGHRA and YSYEKL. The CDR3 bases are TGCGCCAGCAGCCAGGAGGCGGGGACCATCACAGATACGCAGTATTTT. Encoded protein: CASSQEAGTITDTQYF.

The V and J genes are TRBV29-1 and TRBJ2-6; 7 bases match TRBD1. The CDR3 runs to 15 residues. The ends lost 7 bases at V and 0 bases at J; junction bases unmatched: 6. The germline CDR1 and CDR2 sequences are SQVTM and ANQGSEA. The CDR3 is CSATTGHSGANVLTF. CDR3 in DNA: TGCAGCGCCACGACAGGGCACTCTGGGGCCAACGTCCTGACTTTC.

V and J are TRBV20-1 and TRBJ2-3; TRBD2 matches at 9 bases. The CDR3 is 15 residues long. With V trimmed by 5 bases and J by 14 bases, 20 bases remained unmatched. CDR1 and CDR2 from the germline V gene are DFQATT and SNEGSKA (reference sequence). CDR3 sequence (DNA): TGCAGTGCTCTCGATCCTTTAGCGGGAGTTAGATACGCGTATTTT. As protein: CSALDPLAGVRYAYF.

This chain links TRBV20-1 with TRBJ2-1; the match to TRBD1 covers 8 bases. The CDR3 extends over 14 amino acids. J was trimmed by 8 bases and V by 4 bases; bases with no gene match: 10. The V gene's germline CDR1 is DFQATT and CDR2 SNEGSKA (reference sequence). CDR3 nucleotides: TGCAGTGCTAAAAGACAGGGGTATTCCGATGAGCAGTTCTTC. Protein sequence: CSAKRQGYSDEQFF.

The chain combines TRBV15 with TRBJ2-5, with 9 bases identical to TRBD1. The V segment lost 5 bases and the J segment 2 bases; nucleotides outside the gene matches: 9. Per the germline V gene, CDR1 is LNHNV and CDR2 is YYDKDF (reference sequence). The length of the CDR3 is 16 residues. This CDR3 is CATSLKTGGRQETQYF. CDR3 nucleotide sequence: TGTGCCACCAGCCTAAAGACAGGGGGTCGGCAAGAGACCCAGTACTTC.

The rearrangement uses TRBV6-2 or TRBV6-3 and TRBJ1-5; D is unclear. Germline values: CDR1 MNHEY, CDR2 SVGEGT. This CDR3 has 14 amino acids. V was shortened by 2 bases and J by 2 bases, with 7 bases between the two germline ends. This chain's CDR3 is CASSYRARNQPQHF. DNA for the CDR3: TGTGCCAGCAGTTACAGGGCCCGCAATCAGCCCCAGCATTTT.

On this clonotype: A much larger clone differs from this one at a single base, so this may be a read error. The CDR3 carries no conserved terminal phenylalanine or tryptophan, so it likely arises from a read error. The rearrangement uses TRBV12-3 or TRBV12-4 and TRBJ2-7; TRBD2 matches at 7 bases. The trim removed 4 bases at V and 7 bases at J, leaving 10 bases unmatched. This CDR3 contains 14 residues. The CDR3 spells CASSYSGATPEQYL. The CDR3 nucleotides are TGTGCCAGCAGTTACAGCGGGGCAACACCTGAGCAGTACCTC.

This chain joins TRBV7-9 and TRBJ1-1; D call uncertain. V was cut by 4 bases and J by 1 base, with 13 bases left in between. The CDR3 is 15 amino acids. Germline V lookup: CDR1 SEHNR, CDR2 FQNEAQ (reference sequence). The CDR3 sequence is CASSSILQENTEAFF. CDR3 bases: TGTGCCAGCAGCTCGATTCTCCAGGAGAACACTGAAGCTTTCTTT.

This clonotype was picked up one time. Mismatch with germline at one junction end may stem from a read error. The gene calls are TRBV5-1 and TRBJ1-1, with TRBD1 as a possible D gene (6 bases). The CDR3 has 14 amino acids. Germline V gene lookup returns CDR1 SGHRS and CDR2 YFSETQ. This CDR3 reads CASRNMGGHTKAFF. The CDR3 nucleotides read TGCGCCAGCAGGAACATGGGGGGGCACACTAAAGCTTTCTTT.

J is TRBJ2-3 and V is TRBV11-1; 9 bases match TRBD2. The CDR3 has 15 amino acids. Trimming cost V 4 bases and J 5 bases; bases outside gene matches: 7. Germline CDR1 SGHAT, CDR2 FQDESV (reference sequence). The CDR3 nucleotides read TGTGCCAGCAGCTCCGGTGCTAGCGGGATAGATACGCAGTATTTT. Translated: CASSSGASGIDTQYF.

This chain uses TRBV7-2 with TRBJ2-3, with TRBD2 identical over 9 bases. With V trimmed by 5 bases and J by 2 bases, 11 bases remained unmatched. Germline V gene sequence: CDR1 SGHTA, CDR2 FQGNSA. This CDR3 is 17 amino acids long. The CDR3 DNA reads as TGTGCCAGCAGCAGTTGGGTAGCGGGGGCCATCACAGATACGCAGTATTTT. It codes for CASSSWVAGAITDTQYF.

CDR3 in DNA: TGCAGCGTTGAAGAGGGTCAGGCCGGGACTGAAGCTTTCTTT. This gives the protein CSVEEGQAGTEAFF. The J gene is TRBJ1-1, the V gene TRBV29-1; D unclear. The V end lost 0 bases, the J end lost 5 bases, and 13 bases lay between the germline ends. This CDR3 spans 14 amino acids. Germline V gene lookup returns CDR1 SQVTM and CDR2 ANQGSEA.

The genes are TRBV6-6 and TRBJ2-3; 7 nucleotides match TRBD1. The junction had 7 bases not matched to a gene; V was cut back by 2 bases and J by 2 bases. The CDR3 loop spans 16 amino acids. CDR1 is MNHNY and CDR2 is SVGAGI in the germline V gene (reference sequence). The CDR3 loop is CASSYPPGQPTDTQYF. DNA of the CDR3: TGTGCCAGCAGTTACCCCCCGGGACAGCCCACAGATACGCAGTATTTT.

A note on this clonotype: A much larger clone lies a single base off, so this may be a read error. The chain couples TRBV12-3 or TRBV12-4 to TRBJ2-3, with D tentatively TRBD2 (5 bases). Deletions cut 7 bases from V and 10 bases from J, with 15 bases between. This CDR3 has 12 residues. CDR3 DNA: TGTGCCAGCAAGCCGGACTTAGCTGCGCAGTATTTT. This translates into CASKPDLAAQYF.

The gene calls are TRBV6-5 and TRBJ1-1; weak D call: TRBD1 (6 bases). Deletions cut 5 bases from V and 4 bases from J, with 11 bases between. CDR1 and CDR2 from the germline V gene are MNHEY and SVGAGI. CDR3 length: 13 residues. DNA for the CDR3: TGTGCCAGCAGTGACCCGACAGGCACTGAAGCTTTCTTT. Its translation: CASSDPTGTEAFF.

The chain is built from TRBV9 and TRBJ2-7; 10 bases line up with TRBD2. The germline V gene encodes CDR1 SGDLS and CDR2 YYNGEE. The CDR3 has 16 residues. Germline trimming cut 0 bases from V and 4 bases from J; bases unmatched to any gene: 7. In DNA, the CDR3 is TGTGCCAGCAGCGTAGGTGGGCTAGCGGGAGTATACGAGCAGTACTTC. Protein product: CASSVGGLAGVYEQYF.

The chain joins TRBV6-2 or TRBV6-3 to TRBJ1-5; D is unclear. V lost 8 bases and J 0 bases, leaving 11 bases between the germline ends. The CDR3 contains 14 residues. Germline V lookup: CDR1 MNHEY, CDR2 SVGEGT. DNA of the CDR3: TGTGCCAGCGCGACACGAACTAGCAATCAGCCCCAGCATTTT. It yields the protein CASATRTSNQPQHF.

This clonotype was found a few times. The chain uses TRBV27 and TRBJ1-1; TRBD1 is a possible D gene (6 bases). Germline lookup yields CDR1 MNHEY and CDR2 SMNVEV (reference sequence). V lost 3 bases and J lost 3, with 11 bases in between. CDR3 length: 14 amino acids. CDR3 DNA sequence: TGTGCCAGCAGTTTGTCACAGGGCTACACTGAAGCTTTCTTT. It yields the protein CASSLSQGYTEAFF.

A few counts support this clonotype. J is TRBJ2-1 and V is TRBV3-1; D is undetermined. The CDR3 totals 14 residues. Per the germline V gene, CDR1 is LGHDT and CDR2 is YNNKEL (reference sequence). V was shortened by 3 bases and J by 8 bases, with 14 bases between the two germline ends. In nucleotides, the CDR3 is TGTGCCAGCAGCCATAAGGCTAGTGGCGATGAGCAGTTCTTC. Residues: CASSHKASGDEQFF.

This clonotype was counted only a few times. The rearrangement joins TRBV5-6 to TRBJ2-2; D is perhaps TRBD1 (5 bases). The V gene lost 9 bases and the J gene lost 4 bases, with 13 bases spanning the gap. CDR3 length equals 13 residues. Germline V lookup: CDR1 SGHDT, CDR2 YYEEEE. The CDR3 nucleotides read TGTGCCACTGAGAAGGGGATCACCGGGGAGCTGTTTTTT. Protein sequence: CATEKGITGELFF.

This clonotype showed up just a few times. The chain recombines TRBV29-1 with TRBJ2-1; tentatively, D is TRBD1 (5 bases). V was clipped by 6 bases and J by 9 bases, with 12 bases between them. Germline values: CDR1 SQVTM, CDR2 ANQGSEA. CDR3 length: 11 residues. CDR3 region: CSVPQGSEQFF. The CDR3, as DNA: TGCAGCGTCCCGCAGGGCTCTGAGCAGTTCTTC.

The gene calls are TRBV4-2 and TRBJ1-1; D unclear. The CDR3 has 15 amino acids. Germline V gene lookup returns CDR1 LGHNA and CDR2 YNFKEQ. Trimming pared 0 bases from V and 5 bases from J, leaving 13 bases between. CDR3 sequence: CASSQEPGLSTEAFF. CDR3 sequence (DNA): TGTGCCAGCAGCCAAGAGCCGGGCCTGAGTACTGAAGCTTTCTTT.

Remarks on this clonotype: An end of the junction differs from the germline gene, which may be a read error. The gene calls are TRBV9 and TRBJ2-3; 11 bases agree with TRBD2. This CDR3 has 15 amino acids. CDR1 is SGDLS, CDR2 YYNGEE, per germline. CDR3 sequence: CACSVVAGGPDTQYF. The CDR3 DNA sequence: TGTGCCTGCAGCGTAGTAGCGGGGGGGCCAGATACGCAGTATTTT. The full variable domain, in which reference TRBV9 and TRBJ2-3 provide the parts outside the CDR3, is DSGVTQTPKHLITATGQRVTLRCSPRSGDLSVYWYQQSLDQGLQFLIQYYNGEERAKGNILERFSAQQFPDLHSELNLSSLELGDSALYFCACSVVAGGPDTQYFGPGTRLTVL.

This clonotype was recorded many times. The chain joins TRBV4-1 to TRBJ1-5, with 7 bases fitting TRBD1. Looked up from germline, CDR1 is MGHRA and CDR2 is YSYEKL. The V gene end was trimmed by 4 bases and the J gene end by 4 bases; junction bases not matched to a gene: 4. The CDR3 covers 14 residues. Here the CDR3 reads CASSPDRRNQPQHF. CDR3 nucleotides: TGCGCCAGCAGCCCGGACAGGCGGAATCAGCCCCAGCATTTT.

The chain joins TRBV12-3 or TRBV12-4 to TRBJ2-5; 8 bases are shared with TRBD2. The J call may be incorrect, as the DNA end agrees better with TRBJ2-7. The CDR3 contains 15 residues. CDR3 region: CASSLAGREAHEQYF. Written as DNA, the CDR3 is TGTGCCAGCAGTTTAGCGGGGCGGGAGGCCCACGAGCAGTACTTC.

This clonotype has a handful of counts. J is TRBJ2-3 and V is TRBV29-1; 7 bases fit TRBD2. The germline gives CDR1 SQVTM, CDR2 ANQGSEA. This CDR3 is built from 15 residues. V was pared by 7 bases and J by 4 bases, with 14 bases of the junction left unmatched. The CDR3 DNA is TGCAGCGCCCTGGGGGGGGGTAATCCCGCAGATACGCAGTATTTT. This sequence encodes CSALGGGNPADTQYF.

The chain uses TRBV4-2 and TRBJ1-5, with D unresolved. Germline V gives CDR1 LGHNA, CDR2 YNFKEQ. The CDR3 is 14 amino acids. With 4 bases removed from V and 6 bases from J, the gap between germline ends came to 13 bases. CDR3 nucleotide sequence: TGTGCCAGCAGCCCGTTCGATCAGAGTCAGCCCCAGCATTTT. Translation: CASSPFDQSQPQHF.

The chain has TRBV4-3 and TRBJ2-5; D gene ambiguous. The V end lost 2 bases, the J end lost 1 base, and 11 bases lay between the germline ends. Germline lookup yields CDR1 LGHNA and CDR2 YSLEER. The CDR3 runs to 15 residues. This chain's CDR3 is CASSQMGYTQETQYF. The CDR3, as DNA: TGCGCCAGCAGCCAAATGGGTTATACCCAAGAGACCCAGTACTTC.

Remarks on this clonotype: One junction end does not reproduce the germline sequence, and a read error may be involved. The rearrangement links TRBV9 to TRBJ2-2; D unresolved. Germline V lookup: CDR1 SGDLS, CDR2 YYNGEE. The CDR3 consists of 12 residues. CDR3 loop: CASSVYSGELFF. The CDR3 DNA reads as TGTGCCAGCAGCGTATACTCCGGAGAGCTGTTTTTT. Using reference TRBV9 and TRBJ2-2 for the parts outside the CDR3, the full variable domain is DSGVTQTPKHLITATGQRVTLRCSPRSGDLSVYWYQQSLDQGLQFLIQYYNGEERAKGNILERFSAQQFPDLHSELNLSSLELGDSALYFCASSVYSGELFFGEGSRLTVL.

This chain uses TRBV29-1 with TRBJ1-2, with a weak D call TRBD1 (5 bases). The CDR3 consists of 15 residues. Germline V gene data show CDR1 as SQVTM and CDR2 as ANQGSEA. The germline V and J ends were trimmed by 4 bases and 2 bases, with 17 bases remaining between them. In DNA form, the CDR3 reads TGCAGCGTTGGTCGACAGACTCCGGGCAACTATGGCTACACCTTC. Translated, it gives CSVGRQTPGNYGYTF.